The 10 T cell receptor beta chains in this list originate from one sample, sequenced in a study of PD-L1 blockade in urothelial cancer. Repertoires were generated with immunoSEQ multiplex PCR, while TCRdb's copy carries only in-frame clones and drops some. The sample holds fewer than 60,000 clones, 65% to 90% seen once. Time point defined: pretreatment peripheral blood. The material sequenced was PBMCs, taken around atezolizumab (anti-PD-L1) treatment. Every receptor here comes from a man aged 70-80 years with urothelial cancer.

The rearrangement joins TRBV6-4 to TRBJ1-1; 9 bases map to TRBD1. J gave up 6 bases and V 11 bases, and 13 bases lay outside the gene matches. CDR1 and CDR2 from the germline V gene are MRHNA and SNTAGT. The CDR3 runs to 14 residues. The chain's CDR3 is CAGPKQGARAEAFF. DNA of the CDR3: TGTGCCGGACCGAAACAGGGGGCGCGAGCTGAAGCTTTCTTT.

This clone is a singleton in its sample. The chain carries TRBV2 and TRBJ1-2; possible D gene TRBD1, 5 bases. The germline CDR1 and CDR2 sequences are SNHLY and FYNNEI. The CDR3 totals 13 residues. Trimming removed 6 bases from V and 1 base from J, with 9 bases in between. CDR3 loop: CASRAGDNYGYTF. The CDR3 DNA sequence: TGTGCCAGCAGGGCGGGGGATAACTATGGCTACACCTTC.

This clone was recorded once. This chain uses TRBV28 with TRBJ1-2; 8 nucleotides match TRBD1. V was pared by 8 bases and J by 7 bases, with 9 bases of the junction left unmatched. The CDR3 is 13 amino acids. Germline V CDR1 and CDR2: MDHEN, SYDVKM. The CDR3 loop reads CASGDTGGGGYTF. DNA for the CDR3: TGTGCCAGCGGTGACACAGGGGGTGGTGGCTACACCTTC.

The chain links TRBV5-1 to TRBJ2-3; TRBD2 aligns across 7 bases. Per germline, CDR1 SGHRS and CDR2 YFSETQ. The CDR3 length is 16 residues. The ends lost 4 bases at V and 14 bases at J; junction bases unmatched: 22. The CDR3 loop is CASSLSGTADHRYAYF. The CDR3 DNA reads as TGCGCCAGCAGCCTCAGCGGGACCGCCGATCACAGATACGCGTATTTT.

J is TRBJ2-5 and V is TRBV7-2; D is possibly TRBD2 (7 bases). This CDR3 has 15 amino acids. The germline V gene has CDR1 SGHTA and CDR2 FQGNSA. The germline V and J ends were trimmed by 5 bases and 5 bases, with 18 bases remaining between them. The CDR3 nucleotides are TGTGCCAGCAGCCGAGATGGGGGAGGGGGGGAGACCCAGTACTTC. It encodes CASSRDGGGGETQYF.

This clone was seen just once. This rearrangement joins TRBV7-3 to TRBJ2-1; 12 bases are a match to TRBD2. The germline gives CDR1 SGHTA, CDR2 FQGTGA. The trim removed 5 bases at V and 6 bases at J, leaving 5 bases unmatched. The CDR3 spans 15 residues. This CDR3 is CASSQRLAGVNEQFF. In DNA form, the CDR3 reads TGTGCCAGCAGCCAAAGACTAGCGGGAGTCAATGAGCAGTTCTTC.

The chain carries TRBV27 and TRBJ2-2; TRBD1 matches 10 bases. This CDR3 region has 17 residues. Losses at the gene ends were 3 bases for V and 1 base for J; bases not matched to a gene: 5. Per germline, CDR1 MNHEY and CDR2 SMNVEV (reference sequence). This chain's CDR3 is CASSFWGQGRNTGELFF. The CDR3, as DNA: TGTGCCAGCAGTTTCTGGGGACAGGGGAGGAACACCGGGGAGCTGTTTTTT.

This clone occurred once. The V call is TRBV7-4, the J call TRBJ2-3; 9 nucleotides agree with TRBD2. The CDR3 is made up of 17 amino acids. Germline CDR1 reads SGHVT; CDR2 reads SQSDAQ. Unmatched junction bases numbered 7, after V lost 2 bases and J lost 1 base. The DNA for the CDR3 is TGTGCCAGCAGCTTAAGAGAGCTAGCGGGGTGCACAGATACGCAGTATTTT. Translating gives CASSLRELAGCTDTQYF. Based on the CDR3 plus reference TRBV7-4 and TRBJ2-3, the full variable domain is GAGVSQSPRYKVAKRGRDVALRCDSISGHVTLYWYRQTLGQGSEVLTYSQSDAQRDKSGRPSGRFSAERPERSVSTLKIQRTEQGDSAVYLCASSLRELAGCTDTQYFGPGTRLTVL.

V is TRBV10-3 and J is TRBJ2-7, with 7 nucleotides matching TRBD2. The CDR3 is 17 residues long. Germline V gives CDR1 ENHRY, CDR2 SYGVKD. With V trimmed by 0 bases and J by 7 bases, 15 bases remained unmatched. Here the CDR3 DNA reads TGTGCCATCAGTGAGTCCCCTGGGGGGGATGGGCGAAATGAGCAGTACTTC. Its translation is CAISESPGGDGRNEQYF.

This clone appeared once. The chain carries TRBV5-6 and TRBJ2-3; 12 bases line up with TRBD2. The CDR3 totals 18 residues. Germline trimming cut 2 bases from V and 4 bases from J; bases unmatched to any gene: 11. The germline V gene encodes CDR1 SGHDT and CDR2 YYEEEE. The CDR3 nucleotides are TGTGCCAGCAGCTTTGGCCTAGCGGGAGGGCCGAATGCAGATACGCAGTATTTT. Protein sequence: CASSFGLAGGPNADTQYF.